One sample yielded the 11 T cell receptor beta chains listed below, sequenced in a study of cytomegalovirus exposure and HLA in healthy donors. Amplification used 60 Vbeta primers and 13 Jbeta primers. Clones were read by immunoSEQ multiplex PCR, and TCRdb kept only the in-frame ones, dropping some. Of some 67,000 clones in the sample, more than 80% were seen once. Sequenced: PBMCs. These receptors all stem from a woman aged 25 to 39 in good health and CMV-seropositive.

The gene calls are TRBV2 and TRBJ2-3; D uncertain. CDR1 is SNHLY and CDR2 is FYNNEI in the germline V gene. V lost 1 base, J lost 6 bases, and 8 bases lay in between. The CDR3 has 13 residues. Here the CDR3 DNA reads TGTGCCAGCAGTGAAGTTCCTGCGGATACGCAGTATTTT. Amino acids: CASSEVPADTQYF.

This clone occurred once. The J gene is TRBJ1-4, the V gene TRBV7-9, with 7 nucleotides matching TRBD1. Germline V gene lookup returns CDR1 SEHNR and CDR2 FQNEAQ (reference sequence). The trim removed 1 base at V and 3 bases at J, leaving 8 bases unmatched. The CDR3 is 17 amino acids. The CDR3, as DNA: TGTGCCAGCAGCTTAGGCCAACCAGGGGGATCTAATGAAAAACTGTTTTTT. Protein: CASSLGQPGGSNEKLFF.

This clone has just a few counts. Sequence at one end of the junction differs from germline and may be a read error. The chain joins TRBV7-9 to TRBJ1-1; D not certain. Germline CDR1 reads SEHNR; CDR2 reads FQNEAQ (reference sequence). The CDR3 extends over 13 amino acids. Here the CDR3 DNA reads TGTGCCAGCAGCTTAGCGCTTCAGGTAGGATCCGCCTTT. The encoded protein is CASSLALQVGSAF.

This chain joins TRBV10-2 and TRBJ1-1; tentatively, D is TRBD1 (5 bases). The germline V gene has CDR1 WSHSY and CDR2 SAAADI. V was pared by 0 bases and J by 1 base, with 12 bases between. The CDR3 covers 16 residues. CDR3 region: CASSESARTPNTEAFF. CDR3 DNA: TGCGCCAGCAGTGAGTCGGCGAGGACACCGAACACTGAAGCTTTCTTT.

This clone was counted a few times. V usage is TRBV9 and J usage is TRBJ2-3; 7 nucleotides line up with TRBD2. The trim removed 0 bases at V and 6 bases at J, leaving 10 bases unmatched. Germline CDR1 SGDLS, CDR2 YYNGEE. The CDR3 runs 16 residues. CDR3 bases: TGTGCCAGCAGCGTAGTGGGGGGGATAGCACTCGATACGCAGTATTTT. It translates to CASSVVGGIALDTQYF.

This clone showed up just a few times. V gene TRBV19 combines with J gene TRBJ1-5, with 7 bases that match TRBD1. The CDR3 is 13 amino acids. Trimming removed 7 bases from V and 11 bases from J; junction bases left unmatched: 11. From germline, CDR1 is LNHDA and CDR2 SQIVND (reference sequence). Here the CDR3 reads CASNPTGQPSQHF. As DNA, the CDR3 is TGTGCCAGTAACCCAACGGGACAGCCGTCCCAGCATTTT.

The CDR3, as DNA: TGTGCCAGCAGGGTCAGAGGACAGGGGGGTTCTGGCTACACCTTC. Translated: CASRVRGQGGSGYTF. V is TRBV2 and J is TRBJ1-2; TRBD1 aligns across 10 bases. Germline CDR1 is SNHLY and CDR2 is FYNNEI. Losses at the gene ends were 6 bases for V and 7 bases for J; bases not matched to a gene: 11. This CDR3 is built from 15 residues.

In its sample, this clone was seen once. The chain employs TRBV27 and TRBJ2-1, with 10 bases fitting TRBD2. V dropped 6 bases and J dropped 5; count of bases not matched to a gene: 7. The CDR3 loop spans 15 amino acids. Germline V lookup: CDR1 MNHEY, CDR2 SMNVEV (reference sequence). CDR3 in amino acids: CASRVEGLADNEQFF. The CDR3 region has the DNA TGTGCCAGCAGGGTGGAAGGACTAGCGGACAATGAGCAGTTCTTC.

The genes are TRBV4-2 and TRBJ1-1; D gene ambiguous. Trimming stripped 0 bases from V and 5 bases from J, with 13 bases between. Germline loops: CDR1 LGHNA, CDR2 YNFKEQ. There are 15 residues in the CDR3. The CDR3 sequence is CASSQELKGRTEAFF. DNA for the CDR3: TGTGCCAGCAGCCAAGAATTGAAAGGGAGGACTGAAGCTTTCTTT.

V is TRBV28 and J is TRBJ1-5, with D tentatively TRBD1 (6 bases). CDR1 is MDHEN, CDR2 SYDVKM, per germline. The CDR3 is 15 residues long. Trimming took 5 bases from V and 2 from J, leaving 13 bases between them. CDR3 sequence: CASSGGGEGNQPQHF. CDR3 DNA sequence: TGTGCCAGCAGTGGGGGGGGCGAAGGCAATCAGCCCCAGCATTTT.

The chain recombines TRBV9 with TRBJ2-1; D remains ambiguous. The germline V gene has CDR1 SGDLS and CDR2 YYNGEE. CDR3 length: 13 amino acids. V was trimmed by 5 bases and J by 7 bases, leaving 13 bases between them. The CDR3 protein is CASRATLANEQFF. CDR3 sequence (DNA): TGTGCCAGCAGGGCCACCTTAGCAAATGAGCAGTTCTTC.